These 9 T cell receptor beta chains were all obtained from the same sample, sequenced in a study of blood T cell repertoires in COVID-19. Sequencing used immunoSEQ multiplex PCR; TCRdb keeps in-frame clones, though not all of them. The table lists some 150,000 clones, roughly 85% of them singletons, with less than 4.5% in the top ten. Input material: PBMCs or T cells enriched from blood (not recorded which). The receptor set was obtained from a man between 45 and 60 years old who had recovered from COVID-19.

The CDR3 protein is CASSGGGRMSSYNSPLHF. The CDR3 DNA follows: TGTGCCAGCAGTGGGGGGGGCAGGATGAGCTCCTATAATTCACCCCTCCACTTT. The V gene is TRBV2, the J gene TRBJ1-6; D is perhaps TRBD1 (6 bases). V was pared by 4 bases and J by 0 bases, with 16 bases between. Germline V CDR1 and CDR2: SNHLY, FYNNEI. This CDR3 comprises 18 residues.

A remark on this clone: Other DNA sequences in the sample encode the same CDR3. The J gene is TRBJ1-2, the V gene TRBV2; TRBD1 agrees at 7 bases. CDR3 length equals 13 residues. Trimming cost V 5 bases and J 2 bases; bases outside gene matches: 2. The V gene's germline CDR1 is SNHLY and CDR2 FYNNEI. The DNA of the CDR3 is TGTGCCAGCAGTAGGGACAGCAACTATGGCTACACCTTC. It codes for CASSRDSNYGYTF.

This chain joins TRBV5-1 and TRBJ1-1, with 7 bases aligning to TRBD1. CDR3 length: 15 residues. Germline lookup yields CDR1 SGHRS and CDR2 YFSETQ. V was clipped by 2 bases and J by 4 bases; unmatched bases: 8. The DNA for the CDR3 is TGCGCCAGCAGCTTAGGACAGGTCGGACGCACTGAAGCTTTCTTT. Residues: CASSLGQVGRTEAFF. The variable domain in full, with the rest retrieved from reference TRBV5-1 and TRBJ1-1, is KAGVTQTPRYLIKTRGQQVTLSCSPISGHRSVSWYQQTPGQGLQFLFEYFSETQRNKGNFPGRFSGRQFSNSRSEMNVSTLELGDSALYLCASSLGQVGRTEAFFGQGTRLTVV.

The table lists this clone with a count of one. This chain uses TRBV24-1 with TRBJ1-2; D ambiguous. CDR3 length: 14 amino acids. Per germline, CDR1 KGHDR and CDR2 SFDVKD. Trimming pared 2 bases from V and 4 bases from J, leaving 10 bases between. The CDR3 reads CATSDSGFGYGYTF. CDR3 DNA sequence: TGTGCCACCAGTGATTCGGGGTTTGGCTATGGCTACACCTTC.

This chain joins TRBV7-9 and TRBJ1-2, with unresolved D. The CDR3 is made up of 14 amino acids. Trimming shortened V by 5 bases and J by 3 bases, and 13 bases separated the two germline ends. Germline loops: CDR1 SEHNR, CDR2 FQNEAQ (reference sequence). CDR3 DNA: TGTGCCAGCAGCCTAGTGGTGTCGGACTATGGCTACACCTTC. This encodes CASSLVVSDYGYTF.

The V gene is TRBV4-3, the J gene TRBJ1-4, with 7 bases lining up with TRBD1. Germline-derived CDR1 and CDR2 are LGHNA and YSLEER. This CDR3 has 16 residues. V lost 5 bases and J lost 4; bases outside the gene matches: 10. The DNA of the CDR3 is TGCGCCAGCAGCTCTTATCGGACAGGAGATAATGAAAAACTGTTTTTT. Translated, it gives CASSSYRTGDNEKLFF.

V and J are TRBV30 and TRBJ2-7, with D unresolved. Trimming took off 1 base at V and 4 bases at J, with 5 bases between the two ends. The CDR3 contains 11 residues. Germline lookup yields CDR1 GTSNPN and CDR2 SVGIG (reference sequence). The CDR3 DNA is TGTGCCTGGAGTGGTAATTACGAGCAGTACTTC. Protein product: CAWSGNYEQYF.

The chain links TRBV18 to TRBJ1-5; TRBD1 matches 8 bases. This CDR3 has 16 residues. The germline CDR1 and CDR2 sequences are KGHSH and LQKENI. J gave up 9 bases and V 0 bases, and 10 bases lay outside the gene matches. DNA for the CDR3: TGTGCCAGCTCACCACCCGGCGCAGGGGGCATTCCGCCCCAGCATTTT. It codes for CASSPPGAGGIPPQHF.

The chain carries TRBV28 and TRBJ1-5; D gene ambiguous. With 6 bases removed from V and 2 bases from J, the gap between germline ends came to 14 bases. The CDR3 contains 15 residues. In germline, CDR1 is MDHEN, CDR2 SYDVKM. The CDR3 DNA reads TGTGCCAGCAGGCGAACGGGGTCGGGCAATCAGCCCCAGCATTTT. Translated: CASRRTGSGNQPQHF.